The source of this T cell receptor beta chain is a study of T cells in Graves' hyperthyroidism and ophthalmopathy (dated by TCRdb to between 2018 and 2020). Study-wide context: Peripheral blood samples were taken at the time of initial diagnosis, prior to any treatment. The paper describes TCR Vbeta CDR3 sequencing of around 130 peripheral blood samples, made up of 43 ophthalmopathy patients, around 78 hyperthyroidism patients and about 17 progressor patients. To identify TCR V-J signatures that set the groups apart, the researchers used a discovery cohort of about a hundred patients, made up of approximately 43 with Graves' ophthalmopathy and about 59 with stable Graves' hyperthyroidism. Prospective prediction of ophthalmopathy was tested in an independent validation cohort of 18 to 20 hyperthyroidism patients and 15 to 17 patients who later progressed to ophthalmopathy. In addition, the study compared T-cell repertoires in thyroid tissue and in blood from several Graves' hyperthyroidism patients. Once sampling was done, hyperthyroidism patients were given methimazole at a starting dose of 30 mg daily, whereas ophthalmopathy patients were given high-dose intravenous methylprednisolone. The approximately 97 discovery patients were randomly divided into training and test sets at a 7:3 ratio. What the authors observed across the whole study: No statistical method was used to set the sample size in advance, and investigators knew the group allocation. Most expanded thyroid clonotypes (frequency above 0.001) were also detected in blood, a finding suggesting that blood repertoires may reflect thyroid immune responses. In validation, the model predicted progression to ophthalmopathy a median of about 5.9 months before onset, with approximately 71% sensitivity and roughly 79% specificity. Ophthalmopathy was separated from stable hyperthyroidism by a 13 V-J signature model, with around 90% sensitivity and roughly 84% specificity obtained in cross-validation and 80%/75% obtained in testing.

The TCR beta CDR3 regions were amplified from the RNA transcripts. A first-round RT-PCR of the TCR CDR3 used the HTBI primer set with the Qiagen OneStep RT-PCR kit. Libraries were constructed in a second round of multiplex PCR, after which size selection and purification were carried out. Libraries were sequenced paired-end with 100 bp reads on an Illumina HiSeq2000. As for the original processing: SOAPnuke was used to process the raw data, removing reads that contained adapters or uncalled bases, had a mean Phred below 15, or lacked an exact match to the constant primer or identifier. High-quality paired reads were merged with COPE v1.2.5, and unique nucleotide sequences were defined as clonotypes. MiTCR v1.1 was used to align the clonotypes against IMGT TRBV, TRBD and TRBJ reference segments. Only V-J combinations with frequency above 0.0001, covering 99.2% of repertoires, were analysed. A TCS score was defined as the ratio of F50 (clonal expansion) to E x V (chaos), with BLOSUM62-based TCRdist applied between CDR3 peptides within each V-J. Welch's t-statistics and random forest reduced fewer than 550 V-J features to roughly 13, which were used in a naive Bayes classifier (R e1071). The raw public reads went through TCRdb reprocessing: fastp at Q25, MiXCR clone calling, in-frame beta chains kept. Rows with one shared CDR3 protein collapse into an entry with the most common genes and DNA. TCRdb's processing, not the authors' own work, is the source of the V and J calls. This sample gives about 420,000 distinct CDR3 sequences in total; approximately 14% of them show up just once. The ten biggest clones cover less than 15% of the sample.

Stable Graves' hyperthyroidism was defined as no progression to ophthalmopathy during 18 months of follow-up. Hyperthyroidism patients were newly diagnosed, with disease duration under 2 months, and aged 18 to 65 years. Patients with uncontrolled infections, other autoimmune diseases, pregnancy or lactation were excluded. Diagnoses relied on clinical symptoms, serum thyroxine and TRAb, thyroid ultrasound and orbital computed tomography. PBMCs were isolated from roughly 10 ml of fresh peripheral blood by Ficoll-Paque density gradient centrifugation. Total RNA was extracted using Trizol reagent, and RNA quality was assessed on an Agilent 2100 Bioanalyzer. Via the germline V gene (reference sequence), CDR1 is DFQATT and CDR2 SNEGSKA. From V the trimming removes 4 bases and from J it removes 3 bases, while the gene matches leave 7 bases of the junction unaccounted for. The CDR3 goes from the cysteine to the phenylalanine over 14 residues. The kept DNA is CDR3 alone, 42 bases in frame from the first base.

This clonotype was observed many times. The antigen this receptor binds is unknown. No quality values exist for individual bases; no much larger clone is one base distant. The rearranged segments are TRBV20-1 and TRBJ1-1; 8 nucleotides in the junction match TRBD1. Input material: blood. This TCR derives from a woman aged 18 to 35 with Graves' hyperthyroidism. The CDR3 reads CSATGGASDTEAFF. The DNA sequence reads TGCAGTGCTACAGGGGGCGCGTCGGACACTGAAGCTTTCTTT.